This T cell receptor beta chain was observed in a study of blood T cell repertoires in COVID-19. Study details: COVID-19 samples, acute and convalescent, were from the United States, Italy and Spain. The analysed material was cDNA or gDNA that came from T cells, B-cell-depleted T cells, or PBMCs.

The participants were between about 18 and 90 years old and came from about two dozen US areas. V lost 4 bases and J lost 6, with 16 bases in between. CDR3 length: 14 residues. The V gene's germline CDR1 is LGHDT and CDR2 YNNKEL (reference sequence). In the original analysis: Researchers report that nucleated cell counts were estimated from reference gene primer amplification. Profiled with immunoSEQ multiplex PCR; TCRdb holds only in-frame clones, not every one. The V and J calls and clone size were taken over from that table, and D and trimming were inferred from the DNA. Here the sample spans about 400,000 clones, roughly nine tenths being singletons.

The sample comprised PBMCs or T cells enriched from blood (not recorded which). The chain combines TRBV3-1 (or the pseudogene TRBV3-2) with TRBJ2-7, with D possibly TRBD1 on 6 matching bases. This receptor was taken from a woman in her twenties or thirties who had recovered from COVID-19. In DNA form, the CDR3 reads TGTGCCAGCAGCCTTTCTCAGGGGCTGGGCGAGCAGTACTTC. This encodes CASSLSQGLGEQYF.